This T cell receptor beta chain appears in the sequencing data of a study of T cells in Graves' hyperthyroidism and ophthalmopathy. Trimming took off 1 base at V and 8 bases at J, with 8 bases between the two ends. Germline CDR1 reads DFQATT; CDR2 reads SNEGSKA (reference sequence). The CDR3 totals 11 residues. There were TCR beta CDR3 regions amplified from RNA transcripts. Using the HTBI primer set, a first-round RT-PCR was run on the TCR CDR3. TCRdb re-called the multiplex PCR reads with MiXCR, one entry per CDR3 protein. The sample shows about 59,000 distinct CDR3 sequences, around 50% of them seen only once.

This clonotype was sampled from a woman aged 55 to 70 with Graves' ophthalmopathy. The sequencing sample was made of blood. The V and J genes are TRBV20-1 and TRBJ1-2; D perhaps matches TRBD1 (6 bases). This CDR3 reads CSARVGQGYTF. CDR3 nucleotide sequence: TGCAGTGCTAGAGTCGGACAGGGCTACACCTTC.